The next 15 T cell receptor beta chains were all read from a single sample in a study of blood T cell repertoires in COVID-19. Sequencing was performed with immunoSEQ multiplex PCR; in TCRdb, only in-frame clones are kept and a portion is missing. The sample has around 72,000 clones, 88% seen once. The sample was peripheral blood. These receptor sequences come from a woman in her 70s with acute or convalescent COVID-19.

The rearrangement links TRBV28 to TRBJ1-5; tentatively, D is TRBD1 (5 bases). The V end lost 3 bases, the J end lost 4 bases, and 13 bases lay between the germline ends. The germline V gene has CDR1 MDHEN and CDR2 SYDVKM. The CDR3 runs to 15 residues. CDR3 bases: TGTGCCAGCAGTTTCCGCTTGGGGGGGAATCAGCCCCAGCATTTT. Residues: CASSFRLGGNQPQHF.

The chain is built from TRBV9 and TRBJ2-1, with 7 bases lining up with TRBD2. Trimming cost V 6 bases and J 10 bases; bases outside gene matches: 13. The CDR3 is made up of 14 amino acids. Looked up from germline, CDR1 is SGDLS and CDR2 is YYNGEE. CDR3 nucleotides: TGTGCCAGCACCGGGGACTATATGAACGGCGAGCAGTTCTTC. This translates into CASTGDYMNGEQFF. The variable domain in full, completed from reference TRBV9 and TRBJ2-1, reads DSGVTQTPKHLITATGQRVTLRCSPRSGDLSVYWYQQSLDQGLQFLIQYYNGEERAKGNILERFSAQQFPDLHSELNLSSLELGDSALYFCASTGDYMNGEQFFGPGTRLTVL.

V and J are TRBV9 and TRBJ2-5; 9 bases line up with TRBD1. V was clipped by 5 bases and J by 5 bases; unmatched bases: 10. The CDR3 is 15 residues long. Germline V gene data show CDR1 as SGDLS and CDR2 as YYNGEE. CDR3 nucleotide sequence: TGTGCCAGCAGTGCCCGGGACAGGGAAACGGAGACCCAGTACTTC. Its translation: CASSARDRETETQYF.

CDR3 loop: CASSLDQGETQYF. For the CDR3, the DNA is TGTGCCAGCAGCTTAGATCAGGGGGAGACCCAGTACTTC. The chain links TRBV7-3 to TRBJ2-5, with D maybe TRBD1 (6 bases). This CDR3 comprises 13 residues. Germline CDR1 reads SGHTA; CDR2 reads FQGTGA. V gave up 2 bases and J gave up 5 bases, with 9 bases separating them.

CDR3: CASRPPGQNEKLFF. The CDR3 DNA reads TGTGCCAGCAGACCCCCGGGACAAAATGAAAAACTGTTTTTT. The chain carries TRBV6-5 and TRBJ1-4; D is perhaps TRBD1 (6 bases). The CDR3 is 14 residues long. The V end was cut by 6 bases, the J end by 5 bases, with 13 bases between. Per germline, CDR1 MNHEY and CDR2 SVGAGI.

The chain is built from TRBV7-6 and TRBJ1-1; D is unresolved. Per germline, CDR1 SGHVS and CDR2 FNYEAQ. V lost 2 bases and J 7 bases, leaving 5 bases between the germline ends. The CDR3 has 11 amino acids. The CDR3 nucleotides read TGTGCCAGCAGCTTAAATTATGAAGCTTTCTTT. Its translation: CASSLNYEAFF.

The V gene is TRBV7-6, the J gene TRBJ1-3; D gene uncertain. Per germline, CDR1 SGHVS and CDR2 FNYEAQ. V lost 2 bases to trimming and J lost 0 bases, with 11 bases between them. The CDR3 is 16 amino acids. The CDR3 bases are TGTGCCAGCAGCTTAAGTGGGCACCTCTCTGGAAACACCATATATTTT. It is translated as CASSLSGHLSGNTIYF.

The gene calls are TRBV18 and TRBJ2-5; 7 bases map to TRBD1. The CDR3 totals 13 residues. CDR1 is KGHSH and CDR2 is LQKENI in the germline V gene. V lost 3 bases and J lost 4; bases outside the gene matches: 2. Here the CDR3 reads CASSPTGSETQYF. As DNA, the CDR3 is TGTGCCAGCTCACCGACAGGGTCAGAGACCCAGTACTTC.

This chain links TRBV19 with TRBJ1-5; possible D gene TRBD1, 6 bases. Trimming removed 3 bases from V and 7 bases from J, with 13 bases in between. The CDR3 has 14 amino acids. Germline V gives CDR1 LNHDA, CDR2 SQIVND (reference sequence). In DNA, the CDR3 is TGTGCCAGTAGTATTGTAACAGGGAACCAGCCCCAGCATTTT. As protein: CASSIVTGNQPQHF.

V and J are TRBV7-2 and TRBJ2-2; D is possibly TRBD2 (5 bases). The CDR3 totals 15 residues. Germline assignment: CDR1 SGHTA and CDR2 FQGNSA. Trimming cost V 4 bases and J 1 base, with 10 bases left between them. The CDR3 spells CASSSRGRNTGELFF. The CDR3 bases are TGTGCCAGCAGCTCTAGAGGGCGGAACACCGGGGAGCTGTTTTTT.

The V gene is TRBV7-8, the J gene TRBJ2-5, with D possibly TRBD2 on 5 matching bases. The V gene's germline CDR1 is SGHVS and CDR2 FQNEAQ. This CDR3 contains 12 residues. Trimming stripped 6 bases from V and 5 bases from J, with 10 bases between. The CDR3 is CASRRGLETQYF. The CDR3 DNA follows: TGTGCCAGCAGACGGGGTCTCGAGACCCAGTACTTC. Filled out from reference TRBV7-8 and TRBJ2-5, the complete variable domain reads GAGVSQSPRYKVAKRGQDVALRCDPISGHVSLFWYQQALGQGPEFLTYFQNEAQLDKSGLPSDRFFAERPEGSVSTLKIQRTQQEDSAVYLCASRRGLETQYFGPGTRLLVL.

The chain couples TRBV6-1 to TRBJ1-1; D remains ambiguous. V gave up 3 bases and J gave up 1 base, with 9 bases separating them. From germline, CDR1 is MNHNS and CDR2 SASEGT. The CDR3 covers 14 residues. CDR3 protein: CASSEHSRNTEAFF. As DNA, the CDR3 is TGTGCCAGCAGTGAGCACAGCCGGAACACTGAAGCTTTCTTT.

This rearrangement joins TRBV24-1 to TRBJ2-1, with 12 nucleotides matching TRBD2. The V gene end was trimmed by 3 bases and the J gene end by 7 bases; junction bases not matched to a gene: 6. This CDR3 is 16 amino acids long. The germline V gene has CDR1 KGHDR and CDR2 SFDVKD. The CDR3 here is CATSDRTSGERNEQFF. In nucleotides, the CDR3 is TGTGCCACCAGTGATCGGACTAGCGGGGAGAGGAATGAGCAGTTCTTC.

This rearrangement joins TRBV2 to TRBJ1-2, with TRBD1 as a possible D gene (5 bases). V lost 6 bases and J lost 1, with 9 bases in between. CDR3 length: 13 residues. From germline, CDR1 is SNHLY and CDR2 FYNNEI. The DNA for the CDR3 is TGTGCCAGCAGGGACACTGTTAACTATGGCTACACCTTC. It encodes CASRDTVNYGYTF.

This chain connects TRBV29-1 to TRBJ1-5; 9 bases are a match to TRBD1. This CDR3 has 13 amino acids. Trimming removed 7 bases from V and 6 bases from J; junction bases left unmatched: 7. Germline V gene data show CDR1 as SQVTM and CDR2 as ANQGSEA. CDR3 sequence: CSARTGAGQPQHF. In DNA form, the CDR3 reads TGCAGCGCACGGACAGGGGCGGGTCAGCCCCAGCATTTT.